Below, one T cell receptor beta chain is given with its context. Across 24 US areas, participants ranged in age from about 18 to 90 years. Sequenced by immunoSEQ multiplex PCR; TCRdb stores in-frame clones only, minus some. The sample has 250,000 to 350,000 clones; around 85% are singletons. Germline V CDR1 and CDR2: SGHAT, FQNNGV. The CDR3 sequence is 15 residues long. V gave up 5 bases and J gave up 0 bases, with 11 bases separating them. This sample was included in a study of blood T cell repertoires in COVID-19. The sequenced material came from PBMCs or T cells enriched from blood (not recorded which). This rearrangement joins TRBV11-2 to TRBJ2-1; the D is unclear. The receptor was derived from a woman aged 25 to 39 who had recovered from COVID-19. CDR3 sequence (DNA): TGTGCCAGCAGCGCGCGCTTTGGCTCCTACAATGAGCAGTTCTTC. This gives the protein CASSARFGSYNEQFF.